The 10 T cell receptor beta chains listed next were all sequenced from one sample in a study of shared clonotypes between healthy human individuals. Produced via immunoSEQ multiplex PCR; TCRdb's table is partial and in-frame only. The sample shows some 1 million clones, 65% to 80% of them seen only once. The sequenced sample consisted of memory CD4+ T cells sorted from blood. The subset denotes: CD45RA-negative fraction. All receptors derive from a man aged 18 to 30 in good health.

To note about this clone: Other nucleotide sequences from this sample produce the same CDR3. The CDR3 DNA sequence: TGTGCCAGCTCACCCGGGACCCGAGAGACCCAGTACTTC. It translates to CASSPGTRETQYF. This chain connects TRBV18 to TRBJ2-5; perhaps D is TRBD1 or TRBD2 (5 bases each). The CDR3 loop spans 13 amino acids. Germline V lookup: CDR1 KGHSH, CDR2 LQKENI. V gave up 3 bases and J gave up 4 bases, with 9 bases separating them.

The rearrangement uses TRBV6-1 and TRBJ2-1; unclear D gene. This CDR3 is built from 13 residues. The V and J ends lost 1 base and 8 bases respectively, with 9 bases between them. The germline V gene encodes CDR1 MNHNS and CDR2 SASEGT. The CDR3 nucleotides are TGTGCCAGCAGTGAAGTACACCGGGATGAGCAGTTCTTC. The encoded protein is CASSEVHRDEQFF.

On this clone itself: The sample has other DNA sequences that encode this CDR3 too. J is TRBJ2-7 and V is TRBV7-2, with D uncertain. Germline V gene data show CDR1 as SGHTA and CDR2 as FQGNSA. V lost 5 bases, J lost 4 bases, and 6 bases lay in between. The CDR3 loop spans 11 amino acids. The DNA for the CDR3 is TGTGCCAGCAGCCCTTCTTACGAGCAGTACTTC. Protein: CASSPSYEQYF.

The chain joins TRBV4-3 to TRBJ1-6; a weak D match, TRBD1 (5 bases). The CDR3 has 16 amino acids. Between the trimmed V and J ends, which lost 0 bases and 3 bases, there was a span of 9 bases. The germline gives CDR1 LGHNA, CDR2 YSLEER. DNA of the CDR3: TGCGCCAGCAGCCAAGATTGGGGCAGCTATAATTCACCCCTCCACTTT. Translated, it gives CASSQDWGSYNSPLHF.

The chain couples TRBV6-1 to TRBJ1-2; D uncertain. Germline V CDR1 and CDR2: MNHNS, SASEGT. Trimming stripped 3 bases from V and 0 bases from J, with 11 bases between. The CDR3 is made up of 15 amino acids. This CDR3 is CASSEGRVANYGYTF. CDR3 DNA: TGTGCCAGCAGTGAGGGGAGGGTGGCTAACTATGGCTACACCTTC.

The chain couples TRBV7-2 to TRBJ1-1, with D possibly matching TRBD1 (5 bases). Germline-derived CDR1 and CDR2 are SGHTA and FQGNSA. The CDR3 is 14 residues long. V was shortened by 1 base and J by 5 bases, with 11 bases between the two germline ends. The CDR3 coding sequence is TGTGCCAGCAGCTTAGTGACAGTAGTAACTGAAGCTTTCTTT. Its translation is CASSLVTVVTEAFF.

The V and J genes are TRBV10-3 and TRBJ2-5, with 8 bases lining up with TRBD2. Trimming cost V 4 bases and J 0 bases; bases outside gene matches: 4. The CDR3 is made up of 15 amino acids. Germline-derived CDR1 and CDR2 are ENHRY and SYGVKD. CDR3: CAISAAGGNQETQYF. CDR3 coding DNA: TGTGCCATCAGTGCGGCGGGGGGAAACCAAGAGACCCAGTACTTC.

Worth noting for this clone: A far larger clone is one nucleotide away, so this likely arose from a read error. The CDR3 DNA sequence: TGTGCTAGTGGTATTGCATTTTCCGGGACACCTAACCCCTACGAGCAGTACTTC. This codes for CASGIAFSGTPNPYEQYF. The chain joins TRBV12-5 to TRBJ2-7, with D possibly TRBD1 on 6 matching bases. The V gene lost 5 bases and the J gene lost 2 bases, with 25 bases spanning the gap. The length of the CDR3 is 18 residues. Germline lookup yields CDR1 LGHNT and CDR2 FRNRAP.

This clone was counted only a few times. The gene calls are TRBV9 and TRBJ1-2; no clear D gene. This CDR3 region has 14 residues. Germline assignment: CDR1 SGDLS and CDR2 YYNGEE. The V gene lost 0 bases and the J gene lost 6 bases, with 12 bases spanning the gap. CDR3: CASSVAWGPDGYTF. CDR3 nucleotide sequence: TGTGCCAGCAGCGTAGCTTGGGGTCCTGATGGCTACACCTTC.

J is TRBJ1-3 and V is TRBV7-9, with TRBD1 identical over 12 bases. Looked up from germline, CDR1 is SEHNR and CDR2 is FQNEAQ (reference sequence). V was clipped by 4 bases and J by 2 bases; unmatched bases: 6. This CDR3 comprises 17 residues. The CDR3 DNA reads TGTGCCAGCAGCTCGGAAGGGACAGGGGGCGCTGGAAACACCATATATTTT. Amino acids: CASSSEGTGGAGNTIYF. Full variable domain (missing parts from reference TRBV7-9 and TRBJ1-3): DTGVSQNPRHKITKRGQNVTFRCDPISEHNRLYWYRQTLGQGPEFLTYFQNEAQLEKSRLLSDRFSAERPKGSFSTLEIQRTEQGDSAMYLCASSSEGTGGAGNTIYFGEGSWLTVV.